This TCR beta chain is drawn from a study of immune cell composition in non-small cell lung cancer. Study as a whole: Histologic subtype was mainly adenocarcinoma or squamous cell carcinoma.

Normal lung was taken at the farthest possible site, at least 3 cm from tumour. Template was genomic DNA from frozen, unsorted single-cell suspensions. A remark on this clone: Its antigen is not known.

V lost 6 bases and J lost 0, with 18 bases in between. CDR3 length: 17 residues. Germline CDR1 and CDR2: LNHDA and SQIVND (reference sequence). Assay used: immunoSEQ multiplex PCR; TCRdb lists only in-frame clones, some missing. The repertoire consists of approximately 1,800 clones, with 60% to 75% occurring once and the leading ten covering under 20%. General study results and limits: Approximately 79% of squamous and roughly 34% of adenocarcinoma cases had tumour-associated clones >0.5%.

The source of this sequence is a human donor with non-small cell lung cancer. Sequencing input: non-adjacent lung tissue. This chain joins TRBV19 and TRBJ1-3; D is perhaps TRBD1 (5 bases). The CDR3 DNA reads TGTGCCAGTAGACCTAACCCTACGGGGGGCTCTGGAAACACCATATATTTT. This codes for CASRPNPTGGSGNTIYF.